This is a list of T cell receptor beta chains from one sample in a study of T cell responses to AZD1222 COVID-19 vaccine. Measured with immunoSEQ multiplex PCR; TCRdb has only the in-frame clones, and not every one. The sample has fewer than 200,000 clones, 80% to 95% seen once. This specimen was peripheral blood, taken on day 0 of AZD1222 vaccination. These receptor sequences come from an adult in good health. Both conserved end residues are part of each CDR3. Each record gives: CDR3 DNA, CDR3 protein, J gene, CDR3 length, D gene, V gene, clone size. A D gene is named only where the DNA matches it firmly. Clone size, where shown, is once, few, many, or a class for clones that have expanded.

DNA: TGTGCCAGCAGGGGCGGGACACCGGGTTGGCTGGCTTTCTTT; CDR3: CASRGGTPGWLAFF; J: TRBJ1-1; length: 14; D: NA; V: TRBV6-5; size: NA
DNA: TGTGCCAGCAGCTCCTACAGGGAGGCCTACGAGCAGTACTTC; CDR3: CASSSYREAYEQYF; J: TRBJ2-7; length: 14; D: NA; V: TRBV7-2; size: NA
DNA: TGTGCCAGCACCCCTTTAGGGGGGGATTCTTCACCCCTCCACTTT; CDR3: CASTPLGGDSSPLHF; J: TRBJ1-6; length: 15; D: NA; V: TRBV28; size: NA
DNA: TGTGCTAGTGGGTACAGACAGGGGGCCCCCGGGGAGCTGTTTTTT; CDR3: CASGYRQGAPGELFF; J: TRBJ2-2; length: 15; D: TRBD1; V: TRBV12-5; size: NA
DNA: TGTGCCAGCAGTCGAGATCCCAACTATGGCTACACCTTC; CDR3: CASSRDPNYGYTF; J: TRBJ1-2; length: 13; D: NA; V: TRBV3-1/TRBV3-2; size: NA
DNA: TGTGCCAGCAGCTCCGGGACAGGGCGCTACGAGCAGTACTTC; CDR3: CASSSGTGRYEQYF; J: TRBJ2-7; length: 14; D: TRBD1; V: TRBV27; size: once
DNA: TGTGCCAGCAGTTACGCCGACAGGGGTCCCACTGAAGCTTTCTTT; CDR3: CASSYADRGPTEAFF; J: TRBJ1-1; length: 15; D: TRBD1; V: TRBV6-6; size: NA
DNA: TGTGCCAGCAGTTACTCGCGAACTTCTGATTCACCCCTCCACTTT; CDR3: CASSYSRTSDSPLHF; J: TRBJ1-6; length: 15; D: NA; V: TRBV6-5; size: NA
DNA: TGTGCCAGCAGCTTGGGGACTAGCGGGCATGGAGATACGCAGTATTTT; CDR3: CASSLGTSGHGDTQYF; J: TRBJ2-3; length: 16; D: TRBD2; V: TRBV5-4; size: NA
DNA: TGTGCCAGCAGTTACCCAGGGGCGGGGACTGAAGCTTTCTTT; CDR3: CASSYPGAGTEAFF; J: TRBJ1-1; length: 14; D: NA; V: TRBV6-5; size: NA
DNA: TGTGCCAGCAGTGAGGGGACTACTTTAACCGGGGAGCTGTTTTTT; CDR3: CASSEGTTLTGELFF; J: TRBJ2-2; length: 15; D: TRBD2; V: TRBV6-1; size: NA
DNA: TGTGCCAGCACCCCCCCCCGGAACAGGGGCTACAATGAGCAGTTCTTC; CDR3: CASTPPRNRGYNEQFF; J: TRBJ2-1; length: 16; D: TRBD1; V: TRBV28; size: NA
DNA: TGTGCCAGTAGTATACGGGGACACTCCAATCAGCCCCAGCATTTT; CDR3: CASSIRGHSNQPQHF; J: TRBJ1-5; length: 15; D: NA; V: TRBV19; size: NA
DNA: TGTGCCAGCAGCTTAGGCGGGGGGGCCCAAGAGACCCAGTACTTC; CDR3: CASSLGGGAQETQYF; J: TRBJ2-5; length: 15; D: TRBD2; V: TRBV7-2; size: NA
DNA: TGTGCCAGCAGCCAAGATCGGTATAGCAATCAGCCCCAGCATTTT; CDR3: CASSQDRYSNQPQHF; J: TRBJ1-5; length: 15; D: NA; V: TRBV4-2; size: NA
DNA: TGTGCCAGCTCACCACCGGACCGGTCCTCTGGGGAGCTGTTTTTT; CDR3: CASSPPDRSSGELFF; J: TRBJ2-2; length: 15; D: NA; V: TRBV18; size: NA
DNA: TGTGCCAGTAGTCTGGACGTGGCCTACGAGCAGTACTTC; CDR3: CASSLDVAYEQYF; J: TRBJ2-7; length: 13; D: NA; V: TRBV19; size: NA
DNA: TGTGCCATCAGTGAGTCGAAACAGAATAGTTTGAACACCGGGGAGCTGTTTTTT; CDR3: CAISESKQNSLNTGELFF; J: TRBJ2-2; length: 18; D: NA; V: TRBV10-3; size: NA
DNA: TGTGCCAGCAGTTTAGGGCAGGGAAGCAATCAGCCCCAGCATTTT; CDR3: CASSLGQGSNQPQHF; J: TRBJ1-5; length: 15; D: NA; V: TRBV27; size: NA
DNA: TGTGCCAGCAGCTTTCGAGAGGAGGGGGTAACGAATGGCTACACCTTC; CDR3: CASSFREEGVTNGYTF; J: TRBJ1-2; length: 16; D: NA; V: TRBV7-8; size: NA
DNA: TGTGCCAGCAGTGAGAGAGCAACGGACACTGAAGCTTTCTTT; CDR3: CASSERATDTEAFF; J: TRBJ1-1; length: 14; D: NA; V: TRBV25-1; size: NA
DNA: TGTGCCAGCAGTTCTCCCGGCGGGGAGCTGTTTTTT; CDR3: CASSSPGGELFF; J: TRBJ2-2; length: 12; D: NA; V: TRBV12-3/TRBV12-4; size: NA
DNA: TGTGCCAGCACTGGGACAGGAGGAAAACTGTTTTTT; CDR3: CASTGTGGKLFF; J: TRBJ1-4; length: 12; D: TRBD1; V: TRBV2; size: NA
DNA: TGTGCCAGCACCCTTTTTCCGACGGCGAACACTGAAGCTTTCTTT; CDR3: CASTLFPTANTEAFF; J: TRBJ1-1; length: 15; D: NA; V: TRBV6-1; size: once
DNA: TGTGCCAGCAGCTTAGCAGGGGGCAATGAAAAACTGTTTTTT; CDR3: CASSLAGGNEKLFF; J: TRBJ1-4; length: 14; D: TRBD1; V: TRBV7-9; size: NA
DNA: TGTGCCAGCAGCAACAGGGACGGGCGTGGCTACACCTTC; CDR3: CASSNRDGRGYTF; J: TRBJ1-2; length: 13; D: NA; V: TRBV6-5; size: NA
DNA: TGTGCCAGCAGCCCCCGGGGGGCCTCCTATGGCTACACCTTC; CDR3: CASSPRGASYGYTF; J: TRBJ1-2; length: 14; D: NA; V: TRBV4-2; size: NA
DNA: TGTGCCACATGGGACGGACGATTTGATGGCTACACCTTC; CDR3: CATWDGRFDGYTF; J: TRBJ1-2; length: 13; D: NA; V: TRBV27; size: NA
DNA: TGTGCCAGCAGCTTGCGCGGTCAAAGGCCCCAGCATTTT; CDR3: CASSLRGQRPQHF; J: TRBJ1-5; length: 13; D: NA; V: TRBV5-8; size: NA
DNA: TGTGCCAGTAGGACAGGGGATACTAATGAAAAACTGTTTTTT; CDR3: CASRTGDTNEKLFF; J: TRBJ1-4; length: 14; D: TRBD1; V: TRBV19; size: few
DNA: TGTGCCAGCAGTGCAGGGATCTATGGCTACACCTTC; CDR3: CASSAGIYGYTF; J: TRBJ1-2; length: 12; D: NA; V: TRBV25-1; size: NA
DNA: TGTGCCACCCTCGCGAGTGTTTCACCCCTCCACTTT; CDR3: CATLASVSPLHF; J: TRBJ1-6; length: 12; D: NA; V: TRBV28; size: NA
DNA: TGTGCCAGCAGTCCCCCGGCGGGGACAGGCTCCTACAATGAGCAGTTCTTC; CDR3: CASSPPAGTGSYNEQFF; J: TRBJ2-1; length: 17; D: TRBD1; V: TRBV27; size: NA
DNA: TGTGCCAGCAGTGAACAGCGAGATCTCGAAGCTTTCTTT; CDR3: CASSEQRDLEAFF; J: TRBJ1-1; length: 13; D: NA; V: TRBV6-1; size: NA
DNA: TGTGCCAGCAGCCAAGTGGGGACTGAAGCTTTCTTT; CDR3: CASSQVGTEAFF; J: TRBJ1-1; length: 12; D: NA; V: TRBV3-1/TRBV3-2; size: NA
DNA: TGTGCCAGCAGCACGTCGAGGACCACTGAAGCTTTCTTT; CDR3: CASSTSRTTEAFF; J: TRBJ1-1; length: 13; D: NA; V: TRBV6-5; size: NA
DNA: TGTGCCAGCAGTTTCCGTTACGAGCAGTACTTC; CDR3: CASSFRYEQYF; J: TRBJ2-7; length: 11; D: NA; V: TRBV12-3/TRBV12-4; size: NA
DNA: TGTGCCAGCAGCTTAACAACCCAGGGGAATCAGCCCCAGCATTTT; CDR3: CASSLTTQGNQPQHF; J: TRBJ1-5; length: 15; D: NA; V: TRBV7-2; size: NA
DNA: TGTGCCAGTAGTGATCAAACCGACAGGGGCTTGTATAATTCACCCCTCCACTTT; CDR3: CASSDQTDRGLYNSPLHF; J: TRBJ1-6; length: 18; D: TRBD1; V: TRBV19; size: NA
DNA: TGTGCCAGCAGTTACCCGGACCTAATGGGGGGCTACACCTTC; CDR3: CASSYPDLMGGYTF; J: TRBJ1-2; length: 14; D: NA; V: TRBV6-2/TRBV6-3; size: NA
DNA: TGTGCCAGCAGCACTTCGGACAGGGGGCAATACTATGGCTACACCTTC; CDR3: CASSTSDRGQYYGYTF; J: TRBJ1-2; length: 16; D: TRBD1; V: TRBV3-1/TRBV3-2; size: NA
DNA: TGTGCCAGCAGCCCAGCTGGTGGCAGTGAAGCTTTCTTT; CDR3: CASSPAGGSEAFF; J: TRBJ1-1; length: 13; D: NA; V: TRBV11-2; size: NA
DNA: TGTGCCAGTACCTCTTGGGACCTTAGCAATCAGCCCCAGCATTTT; CDR3: CASTSWDLSNQPQHF; J: TRBJ1-5; length: 15; D: NA; V: TRBV19; size: NA
DNA: TGCGCCAGCAGCCCGGAGGGGGGAGGCCAGCCCCAGCATTTT; CDR3: CASSPEGGGQPQHF; J: TRBJ1-5; length: 14; D: NA; V: TRBV5-1; size: NA
DNA: TGTGCCAGCAGCTTATCGTTGCGGGGGGCCCTCGGGTACAATGAGCAGTTCTTC; CDR3: CASSLSLRGALGYNEQFF; J: TRBJ2-1; length: 18; D: TRBD2; V: TRBV7-2; size: NA
DNA: TGTGCCACCTCAGGGGCGAAGGGACTAGCTGTGTATTTT; CDR3: CATSGAKGLAVYF; J: TRBJ2-3; length: 13; D: TRBD2; V: TRBV6-5; size: once
DNA: TGTGCCAGCAGCTTTCGGGGGCTTGCGGATAATTCACCCCTCCACTTT; CDR3: CASSFRGLADNSPLHF; J: TRBJ1-6; length: 16; D: NA; V: TRBV5-6; size: NA
DNA: TGTGCCAGCAGCGCCTGGACAACTACTAATGAAAAACTGTTTTTT; CDR3: CASSAWTTTNEKLFF; J: TRBJ1-4; length: 15; D: NA; V: TRBV9; size: NA
DNA: TGTGCCAGTAGATCCACAGGGAATCGGCCTAGGCAGCCCCAGCATTTT; CDR3: CASRSTGNRPRQPQHF; J: TRBJ1-5; length: 16; D: NA; V: TRBV19; size: NA
DNA: TGTGCCAGCAGTGGAGCCTACGAGCAGTACTTC; CDR3: CASSGAYEQYF; J: TRBJ2-7; length: 11; D: NA; V: TRBV2; size: NA
DNA: TGTGCCAGTAGTCCGGGACTGACAGGGGACACCGGGGAGCTGTTTTTT; CDR3: CASSPGLTGDTGELFF; J: TRBJ2-2; length: 16; D: TRBD1; V: TRBV19; size: NA
DNA: TGTGCCAGCAGCCGGCGGACAGCGACGAATTCACCCCTCCACTTT; CDR3: CASSRRTATNSPLHF; J: TRBJ1-6; length: 15; D: NA; V: TRBV6-5; size: once
DNA: TGTGCCAGCAGCTTGACAGGGCAATCTGGGGCCAACGTCCTGACTTTC; CDR3: CASSLTGQSGANVLTF; J: TRBJ2-6; length: 16; D: NA; V: TRBV5-5; size: NA
DNA: TGTGCCAGCAGTCCAAGGACAGGCTCCTACGAGCAGTACTTC; CDR3: CASSPRTGSYEQYF; J: TRBJ2-7; length: 14; D: TRBD1; V: TRBV27; size: NA
DNA: TGTGCCAGCAGCACCCGGACGGGGAGTGAAGCTTTCTTT; CDR3: CASSTRTGSEAFF; J: TRBJ1-1; length: 13; D: NA; V: TRBV11-3; size: NA
DNA: TGTGCCAGCTCGGATAGCCGGGGTAGCAATCAGCCCCAGCATTTT; CDR3: CASSDSRGSNQPQHF; J: TRBJ1-5; length: 15; D: NA; V: TRBV18; size: NA
DNA: TGTGCCAGCAGAGCGCTACAGGGATACAGCGAAAAACTGTTTTTT; CDR3: CASRALQGYSEKLFF; J: TRBJ1-4; length: 15; D: NA; V: TRBV6-5; size: NA
DNA: TGTGCCAGCAGCCTCGTTGGGACAGGAAATTCACCCCTCCACTTT; CDR3: CASSLVGTGNSPLHF; J: TRBJ1-6; length: 15; D: TRBD1; V: TRBV14; size: NA